Following are 3 T cell receptor beta chains from one sample sequenced in a study of blood T cells in healthy people across ages. Primers used in a second PCR of about 6 to 11 cycles were a sample-barcoded 5' primer and a J-beta primer mix. One entry per CDR3 protein results from TCRdb running MiXCR on the 5' RACE reads. This repertoire shows about 940,000 distinct CDR3 sequences, around 49% found once; its top ten account for under 15%. Material for sequencing was blood. These receptors originate from a man aged 25-45 years in good health.

V is TRBV10-3 and J is TRBJ2-1; the match to TRBD1 covers 11 bases. CDR3 length: 15 amino acids. Germline values: CDR1 ENHRY, CDR2 SYGVKD. J lost 2 bases, V lost 4 bases, and 1 base had no gene match. CDR3 bases: TGTGCCATCAGTGGGGGACAGGGGGCCTACAATGAGCAGTTCTTC. Encoded protein: CAISGGQGAYNEQFF.

V gene TRBV3-1 combines with J gene TRBJ2-5; D is perhaps TRBD1 (5 bases). V was clipped by 6 bases and J by 0 bases, with 14 bases between them. The V gene's germline CDR1 is LGHDT and CDR2 YNNKEL (reference sequence). This CDR3 comprises 15 residues. Here the CDR3 reads CASSRQSGYQETQYF. The CDR3 coding sequence is TGTGCCAGCAGTCGCCAATCAGGGTACCAAGAGACCCAGTACTTC.

This clonotype showed up just a few times. The chain links TRBV12-3 or TRBV12-4 to TRBJ2-2; D is perhaps TRBD1 or TRBD2 (5 bases each). The CDR3 is 13 residues long. V dropped 4 bases and J dropped 7 bases, with 10 bases sitting between them. DNA for the CDR3: TGTGCCAGCAGTTCTGGGGGTGGCGGGGAGCTGTTTTTT. As protein: CASSSGGGGELFF.